This entry lists 5 T cell receptor beta chains sequenced from one sample in a study of T cells in Graves' hyperthyroidism and ophthalmopathy. Amplification targeted TCR beta CDR3 regions from RNA transcripts. In the first-round RT-PCR of the TCR CDR3, the HTBI primer set was used. TCRdb ran MiXCR on the multiplex PCR reads and lists one entry per CDR3 protein. The sample consists of hundreds of thousands of distinct CDR3 sequences, under 20% of them appearing once. Sequenced: blood. Every receptor here comes from a woman between 18 and 30 years old with Graves' ophthalmopathy.

J is TRBJ2-3 and V is TRBV20-1, with 11 bases lining up with TRBD2. This CDR3 has 14 residues. The junction had 5 bases not matched to a gene; V was cut back by 3 bases and J by 6 bases. Germline V gene lookup returns CDR1 DFQATT and CDR2 SNEGSKA (reference sequence). The CDR3 DNA reads as TGCAGTGCTAGCCCTAGCGGGGGGAGGGATACGCAGTATTTT. Encoded protein: CSASPSGGRDTQYF.

Ten or more counts support this clonotype. The V gene is TRBV11-2, the J gene TRBJ2-7; 7 bases fit TRBD1. V was clipped by 5 bases and J by 3 bases; unmatched bases: 10. The CDR3 is made up of 15 amino acids. The germline CDR1 and CDR2 sequences are SGHAT and FQNNGV. CDR3 bases: TGTGCCAGCAGCCTACGATCGACAGGGCTCTACGAGCAGTACTTC. Its protein product is CASSLRSTGLYEQYF.

This clonotype was detected ten times or more. CDR3 region: CSASPAGGHEQYF. DNA for the CDR3: TGCAGTGCTAGTCCAGCGGGTGGTCACGAGCAGTACTTC. The rearrangement links TRBV20-1 to TRBJ2-7; TRBD2 might be the D (6 bases). The V end lost 3 bases, the J end lost 5 bases, and 14 bases lay between the germline ends. Looked up from germline, CDR1 is DFQATT and CDR2 is SNEGSKA (reference sequence). This CDR3 is 13 amino acids long.

The V gene is TRBV10-3, the J gene TRBJ2-3; TRBD2 aligns across 8 bases. Germline values: CDR1 ENHRY, CDR2 SYGVKD. The CDR3 runs 12 residues. The chain's CDR3 is CASGGRTDTQYF. DNA of the CDR3: TGTGCGTCGGGAGGGCGCACAGATACGCAGTATTTT.

The chain joins TRBV28 to TRBJ2-7; 7 nucleotides line up with TRBD2. Trimming cost V 2 bases and J 4 bases; bases outside gene matches: 5. Germline assignment: CDR1 MDHEN and CDR2 SYDVKM. The CDR3 covers 14 residues. The CDR3 sequence is CASSLAGDRYEQYF. The CDR3 DNA is TGTGCCAGCAGTTTAGCGGGAGACCGTTACGAGCAGTACTTC.